The 21 T cell receptor beta chains in this list originate from one sample, sequenced in a study of blood T cell repertoires in COVID-19. Profiled with immunoSEQ multiplex PCR; TCRdb holds only in-frame clones, not every one. This table holds 150,000 or so clones, about 89% found once. The specimen was peripheral blood. The receptors derive from a man in his sixties with COVID-19, enrolled during active disease.

The CDR3 nucleotides are TGTGCCAGCAGCGTAGGTATTGGGGGGACAGGAGCTAACTATGGCTACACCTTC. It translates to CASSVGIGGTGANYGYTF. The V gene is TRBV9, the J gene TRBJ1-2, with TRBD1 matching over 8 bases. Germline assignment: CDR1 SGDLS and CDR2 YYNGEE. This CDR3 contains 18 residues. The ends lost 0 bases at V and 0 bases at J; junction bases unmatched: 10. Full variable domain (missing parts from reference TRBV9 and TRBJ1-2): DSGVTQTPKHLITATGQRVTLRCSPRSGDLSVYWYQQSLDQGLQFLIQYYNGEERAKGNILERFSAQQFPDLHSELNLSSLELGDSALYFCASSVGIGGTGANYGYTFGSGTRLTVV.

The chain joins TRBV24-1 to TRBJ2-1; weak D call: TRBD2 (5 bases). The CDR3 covers 14 residues. The germline V gene has CDR1 KGHDR and CDR2 SFDVKD. Trimming took 9 bases from V and 7 from J, leaving 18 bases between them. The CDR3 region has the DNA TGTGCCACCGGTTCCCGGACTGCTGGGAATGAGCAGTTCTTC. Its protein is CATGSRTAGNEQFF.

V gene TRBV7-9 combines with J gene TRBJ1-5; D is perhaps TRBD1 (5 bases). CDR3 length: 13 residues. CDR1 SEHNR and CDR2 FQNEAQ come from the germline V gene (reference sequence). V lost 5 bases and J lost 5, with 10 bases in between. In DNA form, the CDR3 reads TGTGCCAGCAGCCCAGGGTTAGATCAGCCCCAGCATTTT. It yields the protein CASSPGLDQPQHF.

This chain uses TRBV6-5 with TRBJ1-2, with 7 positions matching TRBD1. CDR1 and CDR2 (germline): MNHEY, SVGAGI. Germline trimming cut 7 bases from V and 2 bases from J; bases unmatched to any gene: 10. The CDR3 contains 15 residues. The CDR3 DNA follows: TGTGCCAGCACCAGAGCCACCAGGGGGAACTATGGCTACACCTTC. The encoded protein is CASTRATRGNYGYTF.

The rearrangement joins TRBV19 to TRBJ2-7, with TRBD1 matching 7 bases. This CDR3 has 15 residues. The junction had 5 bases not matched to a gene; V was cut back by 3 bases and J by 0 bases. Germline V gives CDR1 LNHDA, CDR2 SQIVND (reference sequence). CDR3: CASSIRDSLSYEQYF. In nucleotides, the CDR3 is TGTGCCAGTAGTATTAGGGACAGTCTCTCCTACGAGCAGTACTTC.

The V call is TRBV6-5, the J call TRBJ2-3, with D perhaps matching TRBD1 (6 bases). The ends were cut back, 2 bases at V and 0 bases at J, with 9 bases in the middle. CDR3 length: 15 residues. CDR1 MNHEY and CDR2 SVGAGI come from the germline V gene. Written as DNA, the CDR3 is TGTGCCAGCAGTTACCAGGACAGTAGCACAGATACGCAGTATTTT. Protein product: CASSYQDSSTDTQYF.

This chain joins TRBV12-5 and TRBJ1-5, with 9 positions matching TRBD1. Germline V CDR1 and CDR2: LGHNT, FRNRAP. Losses at the gene ends were 4 bases for V and 0 bases for J; bases not matched to a gene: 10. The CDR3 length is 18 residues. In DNA form, the CDR3 reads TGTGCTAGTGGTTGGACCGGGACAGGGTTGAGTAGCAATCAGCCCCAGCATTTT. This gives the protein CASGWTGTGLSSNQPQHF.

The chain couples TRBV29-1 to TRBJ2-2, with TRBD1 identical over 7 bases. Germline trimming cut 7 bases from V and 4 bases from J; bases unmatched to any gene: 6. The CDR3 sequence is 13 residues long. Germline V gives CDR1 SQVTM, CDR2 ANQGSEA. CDR3: CSGWDSFTGELFF. The CDR3 DNA is TGCAGCGGATGGGACAGCTTCACCGGGGAGCTGTTTTTT.

The rearrangement links TRBV5-6 to TRBJ1-6; 9 bases agree with TRBD1. V trimming: 0 bases; J trimming: 9 bases; junction bases outside the gene matches: 7. Germline V CDR1 and CDR2: SGHDT, YYEEEE. The CDR3 is 16 residues long. CDR3 loop: CASSLGQGGGSSPLHF. The CDR3 DNA follows: TGTGCCAGCAGCTTGGGACAGGGGGGTGGTAGTTCACCCCTCCACTTT.

The chain couples TRBV4-2 to TRBJ1-4, with 11 bases lining up with TRBD1. From germline, CDR1 is LGHNA and CDR2 YNFKEQ. This CDR3 is 18 amino acids long. After removal of 1 base from V and 6 bases from J, the junction contained 10 bases not matched to a gene. The CDR3 spells CASSQAPGQGGEYEKLFF. CDR3 in DNA: TGTGCCAGCAGCCAAGCCCCGGGACAGGGGGGAGAGTATGAAAAACTGTTTTTT.

The rearrangement uses TRBV12-3 or TRBV12-4 and TRBJ2-7; 7 positions match TRBD2. The CDR3 length is 12 residues. The V gene end was trimmed by 6 bases and the J gene end by 5 bases; junction bases not matched to a gene: 4. CDR3: CASSRDYHEQYF. In DNA, the CDR3 is TGTGCCAGCAGCCGGGACTATCACGAGCAGTACTTC.

The rearrangement links TRBV23-1 to TRBJ2-5, with 11 bases lining up with TRBD1. TRBV23-1 qualifies as an ORF whose function is uncertain. The CDR3 has 15 residues. V lost 2 bases to trimming and J lost 5 bases; unmatched junction nucleotides: 4. The DNA for the CDR3 is TGCGCCAGCAGTCAAAGGGGACAGGGGGTCGAGACCCAGTACTTC. Translation gives CASSQRGQGVETQYF.

The gene calls are TRBV7-6 and TRBJ2-2; 8 nucleotides line up with TRBD2. The CDR3 runs to 18 residues. Germline V gives CDR1 SGHVS, CDR2 FNYEAQ. V trimming: 6 bases; J trimming: 2 bases; junction bases outside the gene matches: 14. CDR3 sequence reads: CASSATPGGGLNTGELFF. CDR3 nucleotide sequence: TGTGCCAGCAGTGCTACCCCGGGGGGGGGTTTAAACACCGGGGAGCTGTTTTTT.

This clone was picked up a small number of times. The gene calls are TRBV6-4 and TRBJ1-6; the D gene is possibly TRBD1 (5 bases). CDR1 MRHNA and CDR2 SNTAGT come from the germline V gene. This CDR3 is 13 amino acids long. Deletions cut 3 bases from V and 8 bases from J, with 8 bases between. DNA of the CDR3: TGTGCCAGCAGTGAAGGGGCGCATTCACCCCTCCACTTT. Protein product: CASSEGAHSPLHF.

The chain links TRBV5-1 to TRBJ2-1; a possible D gene is TRBD2 (5 bases). Looked up from germline, CDR1 is SGHRS and CDR2 is YFSETQ. There are 15 residues in the CDR3. V lost 5 bases to trimming and J lost 3 bases, with 15 bases between them. In DNA, the CDR3 is TGCGCCAGCAGACGGGGAAACGGGGTCTACAATGAGCAGTTCTTC. Translation: CASRRGNGVYNEQFF.

V usage is TRBV6-5 and J usage is TRBJ2-7; TRBD1 matches 7 bases. This CDR3 spans 15 amino acids. Losses at the gene ends were 6 bases for V and 2 bases for J; bases not matched to a gene: 10. The germline gives CDR1 MNHEY, CDR2 SVGAGI. The CDR3 reads CASSLTGTPTYEQYF. The CDR3 DNA sequence: TGTGCCAGCAGCTTGACAGGGACACCCACCTACGAGCAGTACTTC.

This rearrangement joins TRBV2 to TRBJ2-7; no definite D call. In germline, CDR1 is SNHLY, CDR2 FYNNEI. The CDR3 covers 14 residues. V lost 2 bases and J lost 2, with 10 bases in between. CDR3 residues: CASSETLSAYEQYF. The CDR3 coding sequence is TGTGCCAGCAGTGAAACCCTCTCGGCCTACGAGCAGTACTTC.

The chain joins TRBV9 to TRBJ2-2; D uncertain. The CDR3 has 17 residues. Germline-derived CDR1 and CDR2 are SGDLS and YYNGEE. The V end was cut by 1 base, the J end by 3 bases, with 16 bases between. The CDR3 DNA reads as TGTGCCAGCAGCGTACGCACAGATCACTTCGACACCGGGGAGCTGTTTTTT. Translating it yields CASSVRTDHFDTGELFF.

The gene calls are TRBV9 and TRBJ2-1, with TRBD2 matching 11 bases. Germline lookup yields CDR1 SGDLS and CDR2 YYNGEE. There are 16 residues in the CDR3. V was pared by 3 bases and J by 4 bases, with 6 bases of the junction left unmatched. CDR3 bases: TGTGCCAGCAGCGAGGGGGGACTAGCGGATTACAATGAGCAGTTCTTC. Amino acid sequence: CASSEGGLADYNEQFF.

The chain carries TRBV5-1 and TRBJ1-2, with TRBD1 matching over 8 bases. The CDR3 has 15 amino acids. V lost 0 bases to trimming and J lost 4 bases; unmatched junction nucleotides: 5. Germline-derived CDR1 and CDR2 are SGHRS and YFSETQ. The DNA for the CDR3 is TGCGCCAGCAGCTTGGATGGACAGGGCCCCTATGGCTACACCTTC. Translation: CASSLDGQGPYGYTF.

This chain links TRBV9 with TRBJ2-1; the D gene is possibly TRBD1 (6 bases). The CDR3 extends over 12 amino acids. Germline V gene data show CDR1 as SGDLS and CDR2 as YYNGEE. Trimming stripped 2 bases from V and 10 bases from J, with 10 bases between. Written as DNA, the CDR3 is TGTGCCAGCAGCGTTGGGGGCGGCGAGCAGTTCTTC. This gives the protein CASSVGGGEQFF.